This TCR beta chain was documented in a study of T cells in Graves' hyperthyroidism and ophthalmopathy. This clonotype was picked up a small number of times. Antigen: not known. Graves' hyperthyroidism was deemed stable absent ophthalmopathy progression within 18 months. Aged 18 to 65, the patients had hyperthyroidism that was newly diagnosed and had lasted under 2 months. Every diagnosis used clinical symptoms, serum thyroxine and TRAb, thyroid ultrasound and orbital computed tomography. CDR3 length: 15 amino acids. Between the trimmed V and J ends, which lost 4 bases and 1 base, there was a span of 13 bases. Per germline, CDR1 SNHLY and CDR2 FYNNEI. Study-wide points: Through a model of 13 V-J features, ophthalmopathy was separated from stable hyperthyroidism.

TCR beta CDR3 regions were amplified from RNA. Primed by the HTBI set, a first-round RT-PCR was run on the TCR CDR3. TCRdb processed the multiplex PCR reads anew with MiXCR; each CDR3 protein has one entry. Here the sample spans some 560,000 distinct CDR3 sequences, about 14% being singletons. The rearrangement links TRBV2 to TRBJ1-1, with D possibly TRBD1 on 5 matching bases. The sequencing sample was made of blood. The receptor's source is a middle-aged woman with Graves' hyperthyroidism. This chain's CDR3 is CASSVLGQENTEAFF. The DNA for the CDR3 is TGTGCCAGCAGTGTCTTGGGGCAGGAGAACACTGAAGCTTTCTTT.